Listed below are T cell receptor beta chains from one sample, sequenced in a study of cytomegalovirus exposure and HLA in healthy donors. Libraries were prepared by immunoSEQ multiplex PCR; TCRdb keeps only in-frame clonotypes and omits some of them. The sample has tens of thousands of clones; 90% to 95% are singletons. Sequenced material: PBMCs. These receptor sequences come from a woman under 30 in good health and CMV-seronegative. Each CDR3 is given with its conserved first and last residue. Fields, in order: D gene, V gene, CDR3 protein. D genes are given only for firm matches.

d_gene: TRBD2
v_gene: TRBV19
CDR3aa: CASSLAGDFYNEQFF

d_gene: -
v_gene: TRBV6-5
CDR3aa: CASREDLNTGELFF

d_gene: -
v_gene: TRBV2
CDR3aa: CASRPWGGTGNTIYF

d_gene: TRBD1
v_gene: TRBV5-6
CDR3aa: CASSLGSHRGTKNIQYF

d_gene: TRBD1
v_gene: TRBV7-6
CDR3aa: CASSLAQTGWTGELFF

d_gene: TRBD1
v_gene: TRBV9
CDR3aa: CASSRTGTVNEKLFF

d_gene: TRBD1
v_gene: TRBV5-6
CDR3aa: CASSQLQGASGNTEAFF

d_gene: TRBD1
v_gene: TRBV5-1
CDR3aa: CASSLDGQATREFF

d_gene: TRBD1
v_gene: TRBV5-1
CDR3aa: CASSAGDRGGETQYF

d_gene: -
v_gene: TRBV2
CDR3aa: CASRQQGGEAFF

d_gene: TRBD2
v_gene: TRBV11-3
CDR3aa: CASSFREGLGEQFF

d_gene: -
v_gene: TRBV29-1
CDR3aa: CSVGIQGRETQYF

d_gene: -
v_gene: TRBV2
CDR3aa: CASSQEGRATYYGYTF

d_gene: -
v_gene: TRBV7-8
CDR3aa: CASSLYDGQQSEAFF

d_gene: -
v_gene: TRBV7-2
CDR3aa: CASSFGWAYSNQPQHF

d_gene: TRBD1
v_gene: TRBV29-1
CDR3aa: CSVPPQGALSYTF

d_gene: -
v_gene: TRBV30
CDR3aa: CAWSVSAGYRATSTDTQYF

d_gene: -
v_gene: TRBV6-6
CDR3aa: CASSFFFPQGNYGYTF

d_gene: -
v_gene: TRBV7-2
CDR3aa: CASSSRPGESYNEQFF

d_gene: -
v_gene: TRBV7-2
CDR3aa: CASNSQYRYYF

d_gene: -
v_gene: TRBV27
CDR3aa: CASSLQSGPRPDFSTDTQYF

d_gene: TRBD2
v_gene: TRBV6-5
CDR3aa: CASSYGSGSVYNEQFF

d_gene: -
v_gene: TRBV12-5
CDR3aa: CASGRDTGTQYF

d_gene: -
v_gene: TRBV5-4
CDR3aa: CASSLESVYEQFF

d_gene: TRBD2
v_gene: TRBV10-3
CDR3aa: CAIRLADNEQFF

d_gene: -
v_gene: TRBV2
CDR3aa: CASSEARFGEQYF

d_gene: -
v_gene: TRBV5-1
CDR3aa: CASSFPTNTGELFF

d_gene: -
v_gene: TRBV7-9
CDR3aa: CASSLSEGNTIYF

d_gene: TRBD2
v_gene: TRBV7-3
CDR3aa: CASSPRLASIYNEQFF

d_gene: -
v_gene: TRBV30
CDR3aa: CAWSGAGSTDTQYF

d_gene: -
v_gene: TRBV9
CDR3aa: CASSTGMNTEAFF

d_gene: TRBD1
v_gene: TRBV11-2
CDR3aa: CASSFGTDGNTIYF

d_gene: -
v_gene: TRBV7-8
CDR3aa: CASSLAGGANEKLFF

d_gene: TRBD1
v_gene: TRBV5-4
CDR3aa: CASSGQSGTDTQYF

d_gene: -
v_gene: TRBV9
CDR3aa: CASSIGGSTEAFF

d_gene: -
v_gene: TRBV5-1
CDR3aa: CASSLEGGYETEAFF

d_gene: -
v_gene: TRBV21-1
CDR3aa: CASSFVHLPGTGDNEQFF

d_gene: -
v_gene: TRBV28
CDR3aa: CASRRDRGYNEQFF

d_gene: TRBD1
v_gene: TRBV5-1
CDR3aa: CASSLLGQSAGEAFF

d_gene: -
v_gene: TRBV7-9
CDR3aa: CASSPSTAPQYF

d_gene: -
v_gene: TRBV5-4
CDR3aa: CASSKRTRAGANYGYTF

d_gene: TRBD1
v_gene: TRBV7-9
CDR3aa: CASSLKSVQGANEKLFF

d_gene: TRBD1
v_gene: TRBV18
CDR3aa: CASSARQGILQETQYF

d_gene: TRBD1
v_gene: TRBV7-8
CDR3aa: CASSQAAGTDSYNEQFF

d_gene: -
v_gene: TRBV29-1
CDR3aa: CSAVGLHEQYF

d_gene: -
v_gene: TRBV11-2
CDR3aa: CASSTLTGSPVRNYGYTF

d_gene: -
v_gene: TRBV7-2
CDR3aa: CASTSDTGELFF

d_gene: TRBD2
v_gene: TRBV28
CDR3aa: CASSPLAGATLSTDTQYF

d_gene: TRBD1
v_gene: TRBV6-6
CDR3aa: CASSEQGQEETQYF

d_gene: -
v_gene: TRBV7-9
CDR3aa: CASSLGRGPEANEQFF

d_gene: -
v_gene: TRBV6-5
CDR3aa: CASSYSGRGTEAFF

d_gene: TRBD2
v_gene: TRBV27
CDR3aa: CASSYLGTSRETQYF

d_gene: -
v_gene: TRBV4-1
CDR3aa: CASSQEERGGELFF

d_gene: TRBD1
v_gene: TRBV30
CDR3aa: CAGELGQRYGYTF

d_gene: TRBD1
v_gene: TRBV5-6
CDR3aa: CASSFSGGLADTQYF